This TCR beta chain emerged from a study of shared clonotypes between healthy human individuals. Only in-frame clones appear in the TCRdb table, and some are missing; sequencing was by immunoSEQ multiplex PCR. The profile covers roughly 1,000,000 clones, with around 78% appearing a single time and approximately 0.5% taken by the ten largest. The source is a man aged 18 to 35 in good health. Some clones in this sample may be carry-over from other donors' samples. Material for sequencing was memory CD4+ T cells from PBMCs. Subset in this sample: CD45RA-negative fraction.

The CDR3 DNA is TGTGCCAGCAGTTTATTCTTTGGGTCAGCGAGGAACACTGAAGCTTTCTTT. This translates into CASSLFFGSARNTEAFF. The rearrangement uses TRBV27 and TRBJ1-1, with D uncertain. Trimming removed 1 base at V and 1 base at J, with 16 bases between. The germline V gene encodes CDR1 MNHEY and CDR2 SMNVEV (reference sequence). The CDR3 is made up of 17 amino acids.